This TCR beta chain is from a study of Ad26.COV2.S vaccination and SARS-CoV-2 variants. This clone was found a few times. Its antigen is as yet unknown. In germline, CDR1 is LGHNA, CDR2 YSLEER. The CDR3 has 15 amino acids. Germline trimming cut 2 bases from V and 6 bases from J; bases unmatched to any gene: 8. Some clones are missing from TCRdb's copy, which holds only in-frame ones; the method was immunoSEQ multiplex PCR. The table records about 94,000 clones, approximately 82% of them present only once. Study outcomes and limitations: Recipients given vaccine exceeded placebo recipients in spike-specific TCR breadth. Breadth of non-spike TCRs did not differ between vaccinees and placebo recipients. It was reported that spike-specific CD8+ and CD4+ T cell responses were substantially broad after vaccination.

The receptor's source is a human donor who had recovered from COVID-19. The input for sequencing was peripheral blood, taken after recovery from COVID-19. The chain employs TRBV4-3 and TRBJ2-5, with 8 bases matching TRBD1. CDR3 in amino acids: CASSQRTGGIKTQYF. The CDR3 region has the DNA TGCGCCAGCAGCCAACGAACAGGGGGTATTAAGACCCAGTACTTC.